Following are 30 T cell receptor beta chains from one sample sequenced in a study of regulatory T cells in long-lasting Graves disease (dated by TCRdb to 2020 to 2023). The time point label of this sample denotes: newly diagnosed GD, antithyroid drugs for less than 3 months. RNA was extracted from PBMCs in TRIzol for both TCR sequencing and RNA sequencing. Libraries were built with multiplex PCR. The run used an Illumina HiSeq 4000. iRepertoire HTBI primers and Arm-PCR amplification of CDR3 regions were used to construct TCR beta libraries. TCRdb handled the public reads itself, with Q25 trimming in fastp and clone calling in MiXCR, and kept productive beta chains. One record per CDR3 amino acid sequence lists the most common genes and DNA. This sample gives roughly 380,000 distinct CDR3 sequences in total; approximately 15% of them show up just once. Approximately 30% of the sample comes from the top ten.

These data also featured in a second study, about T cells in Graves' hyperthyroidism and ophthalmopathy.

Sample: peripheral blood mononuclear cells (PBMCs), taken at new diagnosis, from a patient treated with antithyroid drugs. The origin of the receptors is a man aged 40-50 years with Graves disease. Donor details come from another sample of the same person, matched by shared clones.

This clonotype was recorded a few times. The chain links TRBV5-1 to TRBJ2-7; unclear D gene. Germline CDR1 and CDR2: SGHRS and YFSETQ. Trimming pared 5 bases from V and 1 base from J, leaving 16 bases between. CDR3 length equals 15 residues. The CDR3 sequence: CASRRWGTSSYEQYF. In nucleotides, the CDR3 is TGCGCCAGCAGACGGTGGGGTACTTCTTCCTACGAGCAGTACTTC.

The V call is TRBV20-1, the J call TRBJ2-7; 8 positions agree with TRBD1. Germline CDR1 and CDR2: DFQATT and SNEGSKA (reference sequence). V lost 0 bases, J lost 6 bases, and 10 bases stayed unmatched. This CDR3 comprises 15 residues. CDR3 in DNA: TGCAGTGCTAGAGATCGTAGGACAGGGTTCCTCGAGCAGTACTTC. Protein product: CSARDRRTGFLEQYF.

V is TRBV5-5 and J is TRBJ2-2; TRBD1 agrees at 10 bases. Germline V CDR1 and CDR2: SGHKS, YYEKEE (reference sequence). V lost 4 bases and J lost 6; bases outside the gene matches: 6. The CDR3 is 15 amino acids. CDR3 protein: CASSIGTGASGELFF. The CDR3 nucleotides read TGTGCCAGCAGCATCGGGACAGGGGCCTCCGGGGAGCTGTTTTTT. Using reference TRBV5-5 and TRBJ2-2 for the parts outside the CDR3, the full variable domain is DAGVTQSPTHLIKTRGQQVTLRCSPISGHKSVSWYQQVLGQGPQFIFQYYEKEERGRGNFPDRFSARQFPNYSSELNVNALLLGDSALYLCASSIGTGASGELFFGEGSRLTVL.

V is TRBV3-1 and J is TRBJ1-5; 8 nucleotides agree with TRBD1. The CDR3 totals 18 residues. V shed 5 bases and J 6 bases; nucleotides not matched to a gene: 18. Germline CDR1 reads LGHDT; CDR2 reads YNNKEL (reference sequence). CDR3 residues: CASSEPPPDRGWGQPQHF. The CDR3 DNA sequence: TGTGCCAGCAGCGAACCCCCCCCCGACAGGGGATGGGGTCAGCCCCAGCATTTT.

As concerns this clonotype: Just one base apart from a much larger clone, this may be a read error. The chain employs TRBV6-5 and TRBJ2-1; tentative D call: TRBD1 (6 bases). The CDR3 has 15 residues. V was pared by 4 bases and J by 11 bases, with 21 bases between. Germline CDR1 reads MNHEY; CDR2 reads SVGAGI. In DNA form, the CDR3 reads TGTGCCAGCAGTTTAAGGCAGGGGTCCGGAGATAAGCAGTTCTTC. Amino acid sequence: CASSLRQGSGDKQFF.

The rearrangement uses TRBV27 and TRBJ2-2, with TRBD2 matching over 10 bases. Per germline, CDR1 MNHEY and CDR2 SMNVEV (reference sequence). With 4 bases clipped from V and 2 bases from J, the junction kept 19 bases outside the gene matches. The CDR3 has 21 residues. The CDR3 loop is CASSYFPGLPSGGGNTGELFF. The DNA of the CDR3 is TGTGCCAGCAGTTATTTCCCTGGACTACCCAGCGGGGGGGGAAACACCGGGGAGCTGTTTTTT.

This clonotype was observed a handful of times. The genes are TRBV28 and TRBJ2-3; the D gene is possibly TRBD2 (5 bases). CDR3 length equals 16 residues. CDR1 is MDHEN, CDR2 SYDVKM, per germline. Trimming took off 7 bases at V and 2 bases at J, with 19 bases between the two ends. CDR3: CASNPAGRGYTDTQYF. CDR3 in DNA: TGTGCCAGCAACCCCGCGGGTCGGGGATACACAGATACGCAGTATTTT.

This clonotype came up many times. The chain has TRBV2 and TRBJ1-5; D is ambiguous. Trimming took 4 bases from V and 9 from J, leaving 19 bases between them. The CDR3 is made up of 15 amino acids. Germline loops: CDR1 SNHLY, CDR2 FYNNEI. DNA of the CDR3: TGTGCCAGCAGTGCTAGGACCGGAGGCGGACCGCCCCAGCATTTT. Translation: CASSARTGGGPPQHF. Filled out from reference TRBV2 and TRBJ1-5, the complete variable domain reads EPEVTQTPSHQVTQMGQEVILRCVPISNHLYFYWYRQILGQKVEFLVSFYNNEISEKSEIFDDQFSVERPDGSNFTLKIRSTKLEDSAMYFCASSARTGGGPPQHFGDGTRLSIL.

The rearrangement joins TRBV13 to TRBJ2-2; perhaps TRBD1 as D (6 bases). V gave up 5 bases and J gave up 0 bases, with 19 bases separating them. The germline V gene encodes CDR1 PRHDT and CDR2 FYEKMQ (reference sequence). The CDR3 sequence is 18 residues long. This CDR3 reads CASSIYRVRYTNTGELFF. DNA for the CDR3: TGTGCCAGCAGCATATACAGGGTGCGCTACACGAACACCGGGGAGCTGTTTTTT.

This clonotype was observed a handful of times. The chain has TRBV11-3 and TRBJ1-2; no clear D gene. V dropped 1 base and J dropped 3 bases, with 9 bases sitting between them. This CDR3 comprises 14 residues. The germline gives CDR1 SGHNT, CDR2 YENEEA. As DNA, the CDR3 is TGTGCCAGCAGCTTAGGAGCAGAATACTATGGCTACACCTTC. Translated: CASSLGAEYYGYTF.

This clonotype has at least ten counts. This chain joins TRBV4-2 and TRBJ2-1; 10 nucleotides agree with TRBD2. Per the germline V gene, CDR1 is LGHNA and CDR2 is YNFKEQ. The CDR3 covers 18 residues. The trim removed 2 bases at V and 8 bases at J, leaving 15 bases unmatched. The CDR3 loop reads CASSQLGPLAGEGDEQFF. As DNA, the CDR3 is TGTGCCAGCAGCCAACTAGGACCGCTAGCGGGGGAGGGTGATGAGCAGTTCTTC.

CDR3 residues: CASSQDFGTGGNEQFF. DNA of the CDR3: TGCGCCAGCAGCCAAGATTTCGGGACAGGGGGCAATGAGCAGTTCTTC. The chain is built from TRBV4-3 and TRBJ2-1; 11 bases align to TRBD1. Germline V CDR1 and CDR2: LGHNA, YSLEER. This CDR3 has 16 residues. The V gene end was trimmed by 0 bases and the J gene end by 6 bases; junction bases not matched to a gene: 4.

V and J are TRBV4-3 and TRBJ2-2; 9 nucleotides match TRBD1. Germline CDR1 LGHNA, CDR2 YSLEER. J lost 9 bases, V lost 3 bases, and 8 bases had no gene match. This CDR3 is built from 15 residues. The CDR3, as DNA: TGCGCCAGCAGCCATGGACAGGGGCCTTCCTGGGAGCTGTTTTTT. Its translation: CASSHGQGPSWELFF.

This clonotype was seen a handful of times. V gene TRBV29-1 combines with J gene TRBJ2-3; 7 bases are a match to TRBD1. V gave up 3 bases and J gave up 2 bases; unmatched junction bases: 2. The germline V gene encodes CDR1 SQVTM and CDR2 ANQGSEA. The CDR3 spans 13 residues. CDR3 residues: CSVEGTDTDTQYF. The CDR3 region has the DNA TGCAGCGTTGAGGGGACAGACACAGATACGCAGTATTTT.

This clonotype was observed at least ten times. V and J are TRBV6-1 and TRBJ1-5, with no clear D. This CDR3 is built from 15 residues. CDR1 and CDR2 from the germline V gene are MNHNS and SASEGT. Trimming pared 5 bases from V and 0 bases from J, leaving 11 bases between. CDR3 coding DNA: TGTGCCAGCAGTCAGATTGGTTATAGCAATCAGCCCCAGCATTTT. It yields the protein CASSQIGYSNQPQHF.

This clonotype has at least ten counts. The CDR3 loop is CAGQTNNQPQHF. The CDR3, as DNA: TGTGCTGGTCAGACGAACAATCAGCCCCAGCATTTT. The chain carries TRBV28 and TRBJ1-5; D is ambiguous. Germline V gene lookup returns CDR1 MDHEN and CDR2 SYDVKM. This CDR3 contains 12 residues.

This rearrangement joins TRBV6-2 or TRBV6-3 to TRBJ1-1, with 8 bases identical to TRBD1. V shed 0 bases, J shed 1 base, and the junction held 7 bases outside the gene matches. From germline, CDR1 is MNHEY and CDR2 SVGEGT. The CDR3 consists of 17 residues. CDR3 sequence reads: CASSYSPGGGRNTEAFF. DNA of the CDR3: TGTGCCAGCAGTTACTCCCCAGGGGGCGGGAGGAACACTGAAGCTTTCTTT.

This clonotype occurred many times. The CDR3 bases are TGTGCCAGCAGCCGAGGGGGGCCCCACACAGATACGCAGTATTTT. Translated, it gives CASSRGGPHTDTQYF. The chain combines TRBV12-3 or TRBV12-4 with TRBJ2-3; D may match TRBD1 or TRBD2 (6 bases each). The ends were cut back, 6 bases at V and 2 bases at J, with 15 bases in the middle. This CDR3 is 15 amino acids long.

This clonotype was seen a few times. A much bigger clone sits one base away, suggesting this may be a read error. This rearrangement joins TRBV6-2 or TRBV6-3 to TRBJ2-1, with D perhaps assigned TRBD1 or TRBD2 (5 bases each). V gave up 2 bases and J gave up 6 bases, with 17 bases separating them. CDR1 MNHEY and CDR2 SVGEGT come from the germline V gene. CDR3 length: 16 residues. CDR3 DNA: TGTGCCAGCAGTTACCTGGGGGTAGGATTCCGCAATGAGCAGTTCTTC. It codes for CASSYLGVGFRNEQFF.

This clonotype was detected ten times or more. V is TRBV30 and J is TRBJ2-1, with no clear D. Trimming shortened V by 3 bases and J by 13 bases, and 13 bases separated the two germline ends. The CDR3 spans 11 residues. Per germline, CDR1 GTSNPN and CDR2 SVGIG (reference sequence). The chain's CDR3 is CAWSPDISQFF. CDR3 bases: TGTGCCTGGAGCCCAGACATTTCTCAGTTCTTC.

This clonotype occurred many times. The chain is built from TRBV5-1 and TRBJ1-1; the D is unclear. The V and J ends lost 0 bases and 1 base respectively, with 13 bases between them. The germline V gene encodes CDR1 SGHRS and CDR2 YFSETQ. This CDR3 region has 16 residues. The chain's CDR3 is CASSLANSGRNTEAFF. Here the CDR3 DNA reads TGCGCCAGCAGCTTGGCCAATTCCGGGAGGAACACTGAAGCTTTCTTT.

This clonotype was counted at least ten times. The chain has TRBV5-1 and TRBJ2-5; 9 nucleotides line up with TRBD1. Germline values: CDR1 SGHRS, CDR2 YFSETQ. CDR3 length equals 14 residues. Unmatched junction bases numbered 4, after V lost 2 bases and J lost 5 bases. CDR3 sequence reads: CASSFTGGGETQYF. The CDR3, as DNA: TGCGCCAGCAGCTTCACAGGGGGCGGGGAGACCCAGTACTTC.

The V and J genes are TRBV7-2 and TRBJ2-1; 7 positions agree with TRBD2. CDR3 length: 16 amino acids. V gave up 3 bases and J gave up 9 bases; unmatched junction bases: 14. CDR1 SGHTA and CDR2 FQGNSA come from the germline V gene. CDR3 residues: CASSFQPRAGRSEQFF. The CDR3 coding sequence is TGTGCCAGCAGCTTTCAACCTAGAGCGGGGAGGAGTGAGCAGTTCTTC.

This clonotype came up many times. CDR3 in DNA: TGCAGTGCTAGAGATTTCAAGCGGGGGGCCGACACAGATACGCAGTATTTT. Protein: CSARDFKRGADTDTQYF. The chain combines TRBV20-1 with TRBJ2-3; 9 bases are a match to TRBD2. The trim removed 0 bases at V and 2 bases at J, leaving 9 bases unmatched. CDR3 length: 17 residues. The V gene's germline CDR1 is DFQATT and CDR2 SNEGSKA (reference sequence).

A note on this clonotype: This may be a read error, as it is one base from a much larger clone. The chain uses TRBV7-3 and TRBJ1-1; D call uncertain. Germline assignment: CDR1 SGHTA and CDR2 FQGTGA. The CDR3 totals 13 residues. The germline V and J ends were trimmed by 5 bases and 4 bases, with 11 bases remaining between them. This chain's CDR3 is CASSPGGSTEAFF. The CDR3 DNA is TGTGCCAGCAGCCCCGGCGGAAGCACTGAAGCTTTCTTT.

Only a few counts were recorded for this clonotype. The chain couples TRBV9 to TRBJ1-5; no clear D gene. With 0 bases removed from V and 6 bases from J, the gap between germline ends came to 13 bases. The CDR3 loop spans 15 amino acids. The germline V gene has CDR1 SGDLS and CDR2 YYNGEE. The CDR3: CASSVGAGSSQPQHF. CDR3 DNA: TGTGCCAGCAGCGTAGGTGCAGGATCCAGTCAGCCCCAGCATTTT.

This clonotype turned up a few times. V gene TRBV6-4 combines with J gene TRBJ1-1; no firm D call. Germline V gives CDR1 MRHNA, CDR2 SNTAGT. Trimming pared 0 bases from V and 6 bases from J, leaving 8 bases between. This CDR3 comprises 13 residues. DNA for the CDR3: TGTGCCAGCAGTGACTCGATGGGAGCTGAAGCTTTCTTT. Protein sequence: CASSDSMGAEAFF.

This clonotype was seen repeatedly, ten times or more. V is TRBV7-6 and J is TRBJ2-3; the match to TRBD1 covers 7 bases. The DNA end is a closer match to TRBJ2-5, so the J assignment may be wrong. The CDR3 totals 13 residues. Germline lookup yields CDR1 SGHVS and CDR2 FNYEAQ. The CDR3 protein is CASSETGSGTQYF. The CDR3 DNA is TGTGCCAGCAGCGAGACAGGGTCCGGGACCCAGTACTTC.

This chain connects TRBV19 to TRBJ2-2; the D is unclear. Trimming stripped 6 bases from V and 8 bases from J, with 16 bases between. The CDR3 contains 14 residues. The germline CDR1 and CDR2 sequences are LNHDA and SQIVND (reference sequence). The CDR3 loop reads CASSTYSGLGELFF. The CDR3 DNA follows: TGTGCCAGTAGCACATACAGTGGTCTAGGGGAGCTGTTTTTT.

In this sample, this clonotype turned up a few times. This chain links TRBV6-4 with TRBJ2-2; unclear D gene. Trimming took 2 bases from V and 5 from J, leaving 15 bases between them. The CDR3 is 16 residues long. Germline V gives CDR1 MRHNA, CDR2 SNTAGT. CDR3 loop: CASSDGILAGTGELFF. CDR3 DNA sequence: TGTGCCAGCAGTGACGGGATTCTCGCTGGGACCGGGGAGCTGTTTTTT.